This T cell receptor (beta chain) was sequenced in a study of PD-L1 blockade in urothelial cancer. Clones were sequenced by immunoSEQ multiplex PCR, and TCRdb holds only the in-frame ones, with some missing. The profile shows just over 40,000 clones, 85% of them singletons. Time point given: peripheral blood 6 weeks after treatment start. This sample comprised PBMCs, obtained around atezolizumab (anti-PD-L1) treatment. The source is a man aged 65 to 85 with urothelial cancer.

The DNA for the CDR3 is TGTGCCAGCAGTTACGGGGAGCGGGCTTTCTTT. It yields the protein CASSYGERAFF. The chain has TRBV6-5 and TRBJ1-1, with D uncertain. Germline loops: CDR1 MNHEY, CDR2 SVGAGI. The CDR3 length is 11 residues. The V and J ends lost 2 bases and 11 bases respectively, with 9 bases between them.